A selection of T cell receptor beta chains follows, all from one sample in a study of regulatory T cells in long-lasting Graves disease. TCRdb reanalysed the multiplex PCR reads using MiXCR and keeps one entry per CDR3 protein. The sample has roughly 450,000 distinct CDR3 sequences, around 20% seen once. This specimen consisted of peripheral blood mononuclear cells (PBMCs), obtained when the disease was refractory, from a patient treated with antithyroid drugs. The receptors originated from a female donor with Graves disease. The CDR3 runs from the conserved cysteine through the conserved F or W. The order of the fields is clone size, J gene, V gene, D gene, CDR3 DNA, CDR3 protein. The D gene is left open where the match is weak. Size values are once, few and many counts, or a class for expanded clones, and some rows have none.

few,TRBJ2-7,TRBV12-3/TRBV12-4,TRBD1,TGTGCCAGCAGCAAGACAGGGGTCTCCTACGAGCAGTACTTC,CASSKTGVSYEQYF
few,TRBJ2-3,TRBV29-1,TRBD2,TGCAGCGTCTCACCGGGACTAGTAACAGATACGCAGTATTTT,CSVSPGLVTDTQYF
many,TRBJ2-5,TRBV30,TRBD1,TGTGCCTTAACCCCGACAGGGAACGGGGAGACCCAGTACTTC,CALTPTGNGETQYF
.,TRBJ2-5,TRBV27,TRBD1,TGTGCCAGCAGATATACAGGGGGCTTTGGAGGGACCCAGTACTTC,CASRYTGGFGGTQYF
many,TRBJ2-7,TRBV6-5,TRBD2,TGTGCCAGCAGTTACTCCCGGGACTATTCCTCGGCCGAGCAGTACTTC,CASSYSRDYSSAEQYF
.,TRBJ2-3,TRBV20-1,TRBD2,TGCAGGCCCCCGGGAGGAACCAATGCAGATACGCAGTATTTT,CRPPGGTNADTQYF
many,TRBJ1-2,TRBV24-1,TRBD1,TGTGCCACCAGTGATCCCCGACAGGGCTATGGCTACACCTTC,CATSDPRQGYGYTF
.,TRBJ1-1,TRBV7-8,.,TGTGCCAGTGCGGACAGAACACCCGAAGCTTTCTTT,CASADRTPEAFF
many,TRBJ1-4,TRBV28,.,TGTGCCAGCACGAGAAGGGTATGGGAAAAACTGTTTTTT,CASTRRVWEKLFF
.,TRBJ2-7,TRBV20-1,.,TGCAGTGCTAGTCTCTTTATGTCGTACGAGCAGTACTTC,CSASLFMSYEQYF
many,TRBJ1-5,TRBV28,.,TGTGCCAGCAGCCCGGACCTCTACAATCAGCCCCAGCATTTT,CASSPDLYNQPQHF
few,TRBJ1-4,TRBV20-1,TRBD1,TGCAGTGCTAGAGGACAGGGTCGGGGGGAAAAACTGTTTTTT,CSARGQGRGEKLFF
.,TRBJ2-3,TRBV15,.,TGTGCCACCAGCAGTAGGTATACGCAGTATTTT,CATSSRYTQYF
few,TRBJ2-2,TRBV19,.,TGTGCCAGTAGTATTCAAATCGGCAAAACGGGCGGGGAGCTGTTTTTT,CASSIQIGKTGGELFF
.,TRBJ2-5,TRBV29-1,.,TGCAGCGCTGGGGAGGTTGGGACCCAGTACTTC,CSAGEVGTQYF
.,TRBJ2-2,TRBV27,.,TGTGCCAGCAGTTTATCATGGGCAGTCAACACCGGGGAGCTGTTTTTT,CASSLSWAVNTGELFF
many,TRBJ2-7,TRBV2,.,TGTGCCAGCAGAGTAGGACAAGACAAGACCTACGAGCAGTACTTC,CASRVGQDKTYEQYF
many,TRBJ1-1,TRBV15,.,TGTGCCACCAGCAGAGAGGCAGGGAGAGCTTTCTTT,CATSREAGRAFF
few,TRBJ2-1,TRBV7-8,TRBD2,TGTGCCAGCAGCTCTCCGGGACTAGCGACGTACAATGAGCAGTTCTTC,CASSSPGLATYNEQFF
.,TRBJ2-3,TRBV9,.,TGTGCCAGCAGCGACCCCCCGGGCGAGCGAACTAGCACAGATACGCAGTATTTT,CASSDPPGERTSTDTQYF
few,TRBJ2-7,TRBV11-1,.,TGCGCCAGCAGCCAAGATGGGGCGGACGGCCTAGGCGAGCAGTACTTC,CASSQDGADGLGEQYF
few,TRBJ2-7,TRBV6-5,TRBD1,TGTGCCAGCAGTTACTCCCGGACAGGGGGTGGCGAGCAGTACTTC,CASSYSRTGGGEQYF
.,TRBJ2-2,TRBV18,TRBD2,TGTGCCAGCTCACCGGGACTAGCGGGATCCGGGGAGCTGTTTTTT,CASSPGLAGSGELFF
few,TRBJ2-4,TRBV30,.,TGTGCCTGCTCCCCAGCCCTGAGGGGGAAAAACATTCAGTACTTC,CACSPALRGKNIQYF
many,TRBJ1-5,TRBV2,.,TGTGCCAGCACTGAAAGGGAGTTAGGCCAGCCCCAGCATTTT,CASTERELGQPQHF
many,TRBJ2-5,TRBV7-2,.,TGTGCCAGCAGCTTAAGGCAGGGGCGGGCCCAAGAGACCCAGTACTTC,CASSLRQGRAQETQYF
many,TRBJ2-7,TRBV15,.,TGTGCCACCAGCAGAGTAGCGGAGATCTACGAGCAGTACTTC,CATSRVAEIYEQYF
many,TRBJ1-2,TRBV6-1,.,TGTGCCAGCAGTCAGGGGACGGGGCTGAATGGCTACACCTTC,CASSQGTGLNGYTF
few,TRBJ2-6,TRBV29-1,.,TGCAGCGTAGGAGGGGTTTCTGGGGCCAACGTCCTGACTTTC,CSVGGVSGANVLTF
many,TRBJ2-4,TRBV12-3/TRBV12-4,.,TGTGCCAGCAGGGGAACAGCCTCCTTAGCCAAAAACATTCAGTACTTC,CASRGTASLAKNIQYF
many,TRBJ1-2,TRBV5-1,TRBD1,TGCGCCAGCAGCCTAGGGACAGCGCGAAACTATGGCTACACCTTC,CASSLGTARNYGYTF
.,TRBJ1-5,TRBV6-5,.,TGTGCCAGCAGTTACTTGGTATTGGACGGGCACAATCAGCCCCAGCATTTT,CASSYLVLDGHNQPQHF
.,TRBJ1-2,TRBV28,.,TGTGCCAGCAGTCCGTCGGGGGCGAGCTATGGCTACACCTTC,CASSPSGASYGYTF
few,TRBJ1-4,TRBV4-1,TRBD1,TGCGCCAGCAGCCAGGAGGGGGCCGGGCATGAAAAACTGTTTTTT,CASSQEGAGHEKLFF
.,TRBJ2-5,TRBV6-5,.,TGTGCCAGCAGTTACTGGGGGGTTCAAGAGACCCAGTACTTC,CASSYWGVQETQYF
many,TRBJ2-7,TRBV5-5,.,TGTGCCAGCACACGGTCCGGGACTGGCGTCTACGAGCAGTACTTC,CASTRSGTGVYEQYF